The rows below give T cell receptor beta chains drawn from one sample of a study of shared clonotypes between healthy human individuals. TCRdb's table, derived via immunoSEQ multiplex PCR, lists solely in-frame clones and lacks some. The repertoire includes 500,000 to 550,000 clones, about 96% of them detected once, and 0.064% sits in the top ten. The sample consisted of naive CD4+ T cells sorted from blood. The source is a woman between 25 and 40 years old in good health. CDR3s include the opening cysteine and the closing phenylalanine or tryptophan. The D gene is left open where the match is weak. Clone size is given for some rows only: seen once, a few or many times, or a class if the clone is expanded.

clone size,D gene,J gene,V gene,CDR3 protein,CDR3 DNA
-,-,TRBJ1-1,TRBV6-5,CASSSPAGEAFF,TGTGCCAGCAGTTCCCCCGCAGGGGAGGCTTTCTTT
few,TRBD1,TRBJ2-7,TRBV5-1,CASSQTGVEQYF,TGCGCCAGCAGCCAGACAGGGGTCGAGCAGTACTTC
once,-,TRBJ1-2,TRBV6-5,CASSYAGNYGYTF,TGTGCCAGCAGTTACGCAGGGAACTATGGCTACACCTTC
-,-,TRBJ2-1,TRBV7-8,CASSLALLAVSSYNEQFF,TGTGCCAGCAGCTTAGCGTTGCTAGCCGTTAGCTCCTACAATGAGCAGTTCTTC
-,-,TRBJ2-7,TRBV7-9,CASSLAHGTSYEQYF,TGTGCCAGCAGCTTAGCCCACGGGACCTCCTACGAGCAGTACTTC
-,-,TRBJ1-3,TRBV18,CASSPGVEGNTIYF,TGTGCCAGCTCACCAGGAGTGGAGGGAAACACCATATATTTT
-,TRBD1,TRBJ2-7,TRBV5-1,CASSLDGTGGPYEQYF,TGCGCCAGCAGCTTGGACGGGACAGGGGGGCCCTACGAGCAGTACTTC
-,-,TRBJ2-7,TRBV7-8,CASSPQGAEQYF,TGTGCCAGCAGCCCGCAGGGAGCTGAGCAGTACTTC
-,TRBD1,TRBJ2-7,TRBV18,CASSPRTGDHEQYF,TGTGCCAGCTCACCCCGGACAGGGGACCACGAGCAGTACTTC
-,TRBD1,TRBJ2-7,TRBV18,CASSPMDREYEQYF,TGTGCCAGCTCACCAATGGACAGGGAATACGAGCAGTACTTC
-,TRBD2,TRBJ2-7,TRBV6-1,CASSRTSGSPYEQYF,TGTGCCAGCAGTAGGACTAGCGGGAGTCCTTACGAGCAGTACTTC
-,-,TRBJ2-7,TRBV6-5,CASSYSTGSYYEQYF,TGTGCCAGCAGTTACTCGACCGGGAGTTACTACGAGCAGTACTTC
-,-,TRBJ1-1,TRBV6-5,CASGSGGALNTEAFF,TGTGCCAGCGGTTCGGGAGGGGCCTTGAACACTGAAGCTTTCTTT
-,-,TRBJ1-1,TRBV27,CASSFYPSTEAFF,TGTGCCAGCAGTTTTTACCCAAGCACTGAAGCTTTCTTT
-,TRBD1,TRBJ2-4,TRBV6-6,CASSGTGGGNIQYF,TGTGCCAGCAGCGGGACAGGGGGCGGAAACATTCAGTACTTC
-,-,TRBJ2-2,TRBV5-1,CASSFQGSPGELFF,TGCGCCAGCAGCTTCCAGGGGTCCCCCGGGGAGCTGTTTTTT
once,TRBD2,TRBJ2-2,TRBV7-2,CASSLVSTSGTGELFF,TGTGCCAGCAGCTTAGTCTCGACTAGCGGGACCGGGGAGCTGTTTTTT
-,-,TRBJ2-5,TRBV7-2,CASSLGQVATQYF,TGTGCCAGCAGCTTAGGTCAGGTAGCGACCCAGTACTTC
-,-,TRBJ1-5,TRBV6-1,CASSGLRRGGGNQPQHF,TGTGCCAGCAGTGGTCTAAGGAGGGGGGGAGGCAATCAGCCCCAGCATTTT
-,TRBD1,TRBJ1-5,TRBV25-1,CASSETGGNQPQHF,TGTGCCAGCAGTGAAACAGGGGGCAATCAGCCCCAGCATTTT
-,-,TRBJ2-3,TRBV9,CASSVVTDTQYF,TGTGCCAGCAGCGTAGTCACAGATACGCAGTATTTT
-,-,TRBJ2-7,TRBV7-2,CASSFNALGPRGAYEQYF,TGTGCCAGCAGCTTCAATGCTCTGGGGCCCCGGGGCGCCTACGAGCAGTACTTC
-,-,TRBJ2-5,TRBV18,CASSPPSETQYF,TGTGCCAGCTCACCCCCCTCGGAGACCCAGTACTTC
-,TRBD2,TRBJ2-2,TRBV6-1,CASIAGANTGELFF,TGTGCCAGCATAGCGGGAGCGAACACCGGGGAGCTGTTTTTT
-,-,TRBJ1-5,TRBV4-1,CASSQWAQAANNQPQHF,TGCGCCAGCAGCCAATGGGCGCAAGCGGCAAACAATCAGCCCCAGCATTTT
-,-,TRBJ2-3,TRBV25-1,CASTLMGTGTDTQYF,TGTGCCAGCACCCTTATGGGGACGGGCACAGATACGCAGTATTTT
-,TRBD1,TRBJ2-5,TRBV2,CASTEEGAETQYF,TGTGCCAGCACCGAAGAGGGGGCTGAGACCCAGTACTTC
-,TRBD1,TRBJ1-1,TRBV14,CASSDRQGNLNTEAFF,TGTGCCAGCAGTGATCGACAGGGGAACTTGAACACTGAAGCTTTCTTT
-,-,TRBJ1-2,TRBV29-1,CSVEQGYRYTF,TGCAGCGTTGAACAGGGCTATCGCTACACCTTC
-,-,TRBJ2-7,TRBV28,CASKEGHEQYF,TGTGCCAGCAAAGAGGGGCACGAGCAGTACTTC
once,-,TRBJ1-5,TRBV30,CAWTGGYGQPQHF,TGTGCCTGGACGGGCGGGTATGGTCAGCCCCAGCATTTT
-,-,TRBJ1-5,TRBV5-3,CARSLSTWSNQPQHF,TGTGCCAGAAGCTTGTCAACATGGAGCAATCAGCCCCAGCATTTT
-,TRBD1,TRBJ1-4,TRBV18,CASSPGQVRTEKLFF,TGTGCCAGCTCACCTGGACAGGTGAGGACTGAAAAACTGTTTTTT
-,-,TRBJ2-7,TRBV6-1,CASRSRSRDEQYF,TGTGCCAGCAGGAGTAGGAGCCGAGACGAGCAGTACTTC
-,TRBD1,TRBJ1-3,TRBV4-1,CASSRGQGISGNTIYF,TGCGCCAGCAGCCGAGGACAGGGAATCTCTGGAAACACCATATATTTT
-,-,TRBJ2-7,TRBV28,CASSEELQGWQDLEKYF,TGTGCCAGCAGTGAAGAGCTGCAAGGGTGGCAGGACCTTGAGAAGTACTTC
-,TRBD1,TRBJ1-5,TRBV6-6,CASNPQGQGNQPQHF,TGTGCCAGCAATCCCCAGGGACAGGGCAATCAGCCCCAGCATTTT
-,-,TRBJ2-1,TRBV10-3,CAIRTVDFGVNEQFF,TGTGCCATCAGGACCGTGGACTTCGGAGTGAATGAGCAGTTCTTC
-,-,TRBJ1-1,TRBV2,CASSERGYTEAFF,TGTGCCAGCAGTGAAAGGGGGTACACTGAAGCTTTCTTT
-,TRBD1,TRBJ2-6,TRBV19,CASTRQGAGANVLTF,TGTGCCAGTACCCGACAGGGAGCTGGGGCCAACGTCCTGACTTTC
-,-,TRBJ2-4,TRBV27,CASSLTAKIAKNIQYF,TGTGCCAGCAGTTTGACAGCAAAGATAGCCAAAAACATTCAGTACTTC
-,-,TRBJ1-1,TRBV28,CASRSGQNTEAFF,TGTGCCAGCAGGTCCGGACAGAACACTGAAGCTTTCTTT
once,TRBD2,TRBJ2-2,TRBV11-2,CASSLVLAGGRTGELFF,TGTGCCAGCAGCTTAGTTCTAGCGGGAGGGCGCACCGGGGAGCTGTTTTTT
-,-,TRBJ1-1,TRBV28,CASINMNTEAFF,TGTGCCAGCATCAACATGAACACTGAAGCTTTCTTT
-,-,TRBJ2-7,TRBV27,CASSPHPGAGTREQYF,TGTGCCAGCAGTCCACACCCGGGGGCAGGGACTCGCGAGCAGTACTTC
-,-,TRBJ2-3,TRBV28,CASSLAGWGDTQYF,TGTGCCAGCAGTTTGGCGGGTTGGGGAGATACGCAGTATTTT
once,-,TRBJ1-5,TRBV27,CASSLSPGDQPQHF,TGTGCCAGCAGTTTATCCCCCGGGGATCAGCCCCAGCATTTT
few,-,TRBJ1-3,TRBV9,CASSAGGGNTIYF,TGTGCCAGCAGCGCGGGAGGGGGAAACACCATATATTTT
-,-,TRBJ1-5,TRBV9,CASSVGGQPNQPQHF,TGTGCCAGCAGCGTAGGAGGGCAGCCCAATCAGCCCCAGCATTTT
-,-,TRBJ2-6,TRBV12-5,CASGRAGANVLTF,TGTGCTAGTGGCAGGGCTGGGGCCAACGTCCTGACTTTC
-,-,TRBJ2-1,TRBV6-5,CASSYKGRSYNEQFF,TGTGCCAGCAGTTACAAGGGTCGCTCCTACAATGAGCAGTTCTTC